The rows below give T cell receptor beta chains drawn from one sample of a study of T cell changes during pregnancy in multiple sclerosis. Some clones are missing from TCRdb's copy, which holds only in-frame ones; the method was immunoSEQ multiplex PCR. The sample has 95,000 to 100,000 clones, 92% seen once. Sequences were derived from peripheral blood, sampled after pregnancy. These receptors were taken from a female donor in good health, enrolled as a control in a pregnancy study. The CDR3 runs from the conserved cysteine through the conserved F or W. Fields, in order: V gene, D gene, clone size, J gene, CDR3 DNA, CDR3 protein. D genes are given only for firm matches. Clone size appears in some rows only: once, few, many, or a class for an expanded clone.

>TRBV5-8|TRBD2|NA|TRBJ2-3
TGTGCCAGCAGCTTGGGCCAGAGCGGGGGGGCCACAGATACGCAGTATTTT
CASSLGQSGGATDTQYF
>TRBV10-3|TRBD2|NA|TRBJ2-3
TGTGCCATCAGTGACCCTAAAGCGGGGGGGCGGGCAGATACGCAGTATTTT
CAISDPKAGGRADTQYF
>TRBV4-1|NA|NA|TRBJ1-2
TGCGCCAGCAGCCAAGAACAGGGAAATCGGGATGGCTACACCTTC
CASSQEQGNRDGYTF
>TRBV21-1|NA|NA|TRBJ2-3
TGTGCCAGCAGCAGCGGTACTAGCACAGATACGCAGTATTTT
CASSSGTSTDTQYF
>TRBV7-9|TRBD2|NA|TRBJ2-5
TGTGCCAGCAGCTTAAGGTCGGGGGGGCAAGAGACCCAGTACTTC
CASSLRSGGQETQYF
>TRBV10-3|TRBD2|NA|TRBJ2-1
TGTGCCATCACCCGATCACTAGCGGGAGGGCCCAATGAGCAGTTCTTC
CAITRSLAGGPNEQFF
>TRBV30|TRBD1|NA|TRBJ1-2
TGTGCCTGGAGTCCCTCCGGGACAGGGGGATATGGCTACACCTTC
CAWSPSGTGGYGYTF
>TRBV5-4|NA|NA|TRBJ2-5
TGTGCCAGCAGCTTGGGGGGCGAAGTCCCGGCTCGGCAGACCCAGTACTTC
CASSLGGEVPARQTQYF
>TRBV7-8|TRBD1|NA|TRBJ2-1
TGTGCCAGCAGCACGAGGACAGGCCACAATGAGCAGTTCTTC
CASSTRTGHNEQFF
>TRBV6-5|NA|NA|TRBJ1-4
TGTGCCAGCAGTTACGGGGTAGGGGGTGAAAAACTGTTTTTT
CASSYGVGGEKLFF
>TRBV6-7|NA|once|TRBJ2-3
TGTGCCAGCAGTTACCTTTACAGTCTTACAGATACGCAGTATTTT
CASSYLYSLTDTQYF
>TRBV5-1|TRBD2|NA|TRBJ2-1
TGCGCCAGCAGCCTCGGGACTAGCGGCTACAATGAGCAGTTCTTC
CASSLGTSGYNEQFF
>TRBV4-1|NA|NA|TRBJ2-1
TGCGCCAGCAGCCCACGGGACTTAAGATACTCCAGCTCCTACAATGAGCAGTTCTTC
CASSPRDLRYSSSYNEQFF
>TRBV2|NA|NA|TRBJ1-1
TGTGCCAGCAGTCACTACAAGAACACTGAAGCTTTCTTT
CASSHYKNTEAFF
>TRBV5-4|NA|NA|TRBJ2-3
TGTGCCAGCGCAGGGACAGATACGCAGTATTTT
CASAGTDTQYF
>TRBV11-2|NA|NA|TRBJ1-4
TGTGCCAGCAGCGCCGAGATGGGCAACGAAAAACTGTTTTTT
CASSAEMGNEKLFF
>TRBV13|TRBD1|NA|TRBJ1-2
TGTGCCAGCAGCTTAGGGCAGGGGGCGATCGGCTATGGCTACACCTTC
CASSLGQGAIGYGYTF
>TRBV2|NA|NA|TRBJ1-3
TGTGCCAGCAGTCGGGAATTCTCTGGAAACACCATATATTTT
CASSREFSGNTIYF
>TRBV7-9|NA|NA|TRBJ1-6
TGTGCCAGCAGCTTAGCCGGCAGGGGTAATTCACCCCTCCACTTT
CASSLAGRGNSPLHF
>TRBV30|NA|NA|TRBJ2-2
TGTGCCTGGACCGGGGGCGGGGAGCTGTTTTTT
CAWTGGGELFF
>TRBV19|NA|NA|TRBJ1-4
TGTGCCAGTAGTATCCGGGGATTTCCCCTTACAACTAATGAAAAACTGTTTTTT
CASSIRGFPLTTNEKLFF
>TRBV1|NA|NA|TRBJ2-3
TGCACCAGCAGCCCCCCCCCAGCAGATACGCAGTATTTT
CTSSPPPADTQYF
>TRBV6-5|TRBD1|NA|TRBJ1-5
TGTGCCAGCAGTTCCGTAACCGGGACAGGGCATCAGCCCCAGCATTTT
CASSSVTGTGHQPQHF
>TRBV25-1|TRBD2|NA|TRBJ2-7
TGTGCCAGCAGAAATAGCGGGAGCCTCCTAGGCTACGAGCAGTACTTC
CASRNSGSLLGYEQYF
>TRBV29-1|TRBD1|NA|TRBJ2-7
TGCAGCGTTGAACAGGGGGAAAACTACGAGCAGTACTTC
CSVEQGENYEQYF
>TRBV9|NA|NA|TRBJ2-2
TGTGCCAGCAGCGTTCGGGGTTCTGCGAACACCGGGGAGCTGTTTTTT
CASSVRGSANTGELFF
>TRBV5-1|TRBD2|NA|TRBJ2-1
TGCGCCAGCAGCTCGAACCACGGGGGGGCCCACAATGAGCAGTTCTTC
CASSSNHGGAHNEQFF
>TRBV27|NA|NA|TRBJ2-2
TGTGCCAGCAGTGCGAGACTAGGCGGAACCGGGGAGCTGTTTTTT
CASSARLGGTGELFF
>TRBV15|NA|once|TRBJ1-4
TGTGCCACCAGCAGAGGAGGGGGTCTGGGAAAACTGTTTTTT
CATSRGGGLGKLFF
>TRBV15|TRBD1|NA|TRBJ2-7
TGTGCCACCAGCAGAGTTGGGACAGGGATCTACGAGCAGTACTTC
CATSRVGTGIYEQYF
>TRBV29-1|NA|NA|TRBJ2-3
TGCAGCGTTGTCTCCCCCCCAGATACGCAGTATTTT
CSVVSPPDTQYF
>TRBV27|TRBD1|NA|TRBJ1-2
TGTGCCAGCGCTGAGTTTGGACAGGCTAACTATGGCTACACCTTC
CASAEFGQANYGYTF
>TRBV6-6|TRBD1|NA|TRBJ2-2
TGTGCCAGCAGTTACTCTTTCCAGGGGGCTGTCGGGGAGCTGTTTTTT
CASSYSFQGAVGELFF
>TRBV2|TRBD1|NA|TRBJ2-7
TGTGCCAGCAGTGAAAACAGGGGAGCGTACGAGCAGTACTTC
CASSENRGAYEQYF
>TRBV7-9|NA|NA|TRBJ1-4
TGTGCCAGCAGCATCCTCGGGGGGGGCATAAGTGAAAAACTGTTTTTT
CASSILGGGISEKLFF
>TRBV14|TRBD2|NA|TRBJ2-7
TGTGCCAGCAGCCAAGGAACTAGCGGGGGCCGTACCAACTACGAGCAGTACTTC
CASSQGTSGGRTNYEQYF
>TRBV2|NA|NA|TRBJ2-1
TGTGCCAGCAGACTCGACAGCTACAATGAGCAGTTCTTC
CASRLDSYNEQFF
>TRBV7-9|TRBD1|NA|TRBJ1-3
TGTGCCAGCAGCTACGGACAGGGGAGCTCTGGAAACACCATATATTTT
CASSYGQGSSGNTIYF
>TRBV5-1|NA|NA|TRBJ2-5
TGCGCCAGCAGCTTGGTGGACAAACAAGAGACCCAGTACTTC
CASSLVDKQETQYF
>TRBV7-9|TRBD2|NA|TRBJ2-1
TGTGCCAGCAGCCCGTCGCCGGGCGGGGGGACGTACAATGAGCAGTTCTTC
CASSPSPGGGTYNEQFF
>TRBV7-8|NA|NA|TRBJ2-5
TGTGCCAGCAGCTCATCGAGTGGGACCCAGTACTTC
CASSSSSGTQYF